The sequence of this T cell receptor beta chain was determined in a study of shared clonotypes between healthy human individuals. The overall study: Donors had three CD4 naive, three CD4 memory, two CD8 naive and one CD8 memory plate apiece. Study-wide points: Large sequencing depth failed to make sorted-subset sequencing complete, rarefaction showed.

Each cell subset's genomic DNA was divided evenly among several immunoSEQ plates. Using immunoSEQ multiplex PCR, the repertoire was profiled, and TCRdb retains in-frame clones only, with some absent. In the table there are 560,000 or so clones, 96% of which are singletons. The naive CD8 fraction comprised CD45RO-negative cells positively selected for CCR7 and excluded terminally differentiated effector memory CD45RA+ cells. Germline V gives CDR1 SEHNR, CDR2 FQNEAQ (reference sequence). V was clipped by 5 bases and J by 6 bases, with 17 bases between them. This CDR3 contains 14 residues. Of note for this clone: The antigen remains undetermined.

Sequencing was done on a sample of naive CD8+ T cells sorted from blood. This clonotype was sampled from a woman in her thirties in good health. This rearrangement joins TRBV7-9 to TRBJ2-7; tentatively, D is TRBD2 (6 bases). The CDR3 DNA sequence: TGTGCCAGCAGCCAAACTGGTGGGACTGGCGAGCAGTACTTC. Translation gives CASSQTGGTGEQYF.